One sample yielded the 27 T cell receptor beta chains listed below, sequenced in a study of blood T cell repertoires in COVID-19. Repertoires were generated with immunoSEQ multiplex PCR, while TCRdb's copy carries only in-frame clones and drops some. The sample carries 350,000 to 550,000 clones, around 91% recorded once. The material sequenced was PBMCs or T cells enriched from blood (not recorded which). All receptors come from a man aged 30 to 45 who had recovered from COVID-19.

This clone showed up just once. The chain joins TRBV19 to TRBJ1-4; D is possibly TRBD1 (5 bases). Per the germline V gene, CDR1 is LNHDA and CDR2 is SQIVND (reference sequence). The CDR3 loop spans 13 amino acids. The V end lost 6 bases, the J end lost 6 bases, and 11 bases lay between the germline ends. The CDR3, as DNA: TGTGCCAGTAGCAGAAGGGGTTATGAAAAACTGTTTTTT. Its protein is CASSRRGYEKLFF.

The chain uses TRBV2 and TRBJ2-5; 8 nucleotides match TRBD2. CDR1 SNHLY and CDR2 FYNNEI come from the germline V gene. The CDR3 spans 12 residues. Trimming cost V 6 bases and J 3 bases; bases outside gene matches: 0. The chain's CDR3 is CASRLAEETQYF. CDR3 nucleotides: TGTGCCAGCAGACTAGCGGAAGAGACCCAGTACTTC. Drawing the rest from reference TRBV2 and TRBJ2-5, the complete variable domain is EPEVTQTPSHQVTQMGQEVILRCVPISNHLYFYWYRQILGQKVEFLVSFYNNEISEKSEIFDDQFSVERPDGSNFTLKIRSTKLEDSAMYFCASRLAEETQYFGPGTRLLVL.

This clone has a handful of counts. The V gene is TRBV4-2, the J gene TRBJ2-1, with a weak D call TRBD1 (6 bases). This CDR3 has 15 amino acids. V lost 4 bases to trimming and J lost 2 bases, with 12 bases between them. Per the germline V gene, CDR1 is LGHNA and CDR2 is YNFKEQ. The CDR3 reads CASSPRQGTYNEQFF. Here the CDR3 DNA reads TGTGCCAGCAGCCCCCGGCAGGGGACCTACAATGAGCAGTTCTTC.

The chain is built from TRBV10-3 and TRBJ2-1, with 7 bases that match TRBD1. This CDR3 is built from 14 residues. Per the germline V gene, CDR1 is ENHRY and CDR2 is SYGVKD. V was clipped by 2 bases and J by 7 bases; unmatched bases: 5. CDR3 amino acids: CAISEQGVWNEQFF. CDR3 sequence (DNA): TGTGCCATCAGTGAGCAGGGGGTATGGAATGAGCAGTTCTTC.

The chain couples TRBV5-1 to TRBJ2-5, with D perhaps matching TRBD1 (6 bases). The V end was cut by 4 bases, the J end by 3 bases, with 16 bases between. This CDR3 contains 15 residues. Germline loops: CDR1 SGHRS, CDR2 YFSETQ. CDR3 bases: TGCGCCAGCAGCCCGATAACGAACAGGGAAGAGACCCAGTACTTC. Encoded protein: CASSPITNREETQYF.

The chain couples TRBV9 to TRBJ2-7; tentatively, D is TRBD1 (6 bases). CDR1 is SGDLS, CDR2 YYNGEE, per germline. The V end lost 0 bases, the J end lost 7 bases, and 17 bases lay between the germline ends. The CDR3 consists of 15 residues. The DNA for the CDR3 is TGTGCCAGCAGCGTAGGGGGGCGCTCCCAGGGGGAGCAGTACTTC. It codes for CASSVGGRSQGEQYF.

This chain uses TRBV7-9 with TRBJ1-5; 11 nucleotides agree with TRBD1. Germline V lookup: CDR1 SEHNR, CDR2 FQNEAQ (reference sequence). The CDR3 has 16 amino acids. After removal of 5 bases from V and 7 bases from J, the junction contained 10 bases not matched to a gene. CDR3 sequence (DNA): TGTGCCAGCAGCCCAGGACAGGGGGCGATCAAACAGCCCCAGCATTTT. This encodes CASSPGQGAIKQPQHF.

The rearrangement uses TRBV7-9 and TRBJ2-3; TRBD2 matches at 8 bases. V shed 2 bases, J shed 6 bases, and the junction held 4 bases outside the gene matches. Per the germline V gene, CDR1 is SEHNR and CDR2 is FQNEAQ (reference sequence). The CDR3 is 14 residues long. The CDR3 spells CASSLSGGADTQYF. The CDR3 coding sequence is TGTGCCAGCAGCTTATCGGGAGGGGCCGATACGCAGTATTTT.

The V call is TRBV28, the J call TRBJ2-1, with D unresolved. Germline CDR1 MDHEN, CDR2 SYDVKM. Trimming shortened V by 7 bases and J by 3 bases, and 7 bases separated the two germline ends. The CDR3 loop spans 12 amino acids. CDR3 sequence (DNA): TGTGCCAGCAAAAACGGCTACAATGAGCAGTTCTTC. It is translated as CASKNGYNEQFF.

The rearrangement links TRBV4-1 to TRBJ1-5; maybe TRBD1 (6 bases). Germline values: CDR1 MGHRA, CDR2 YSYEKL. This CDR3 comprises 16 residues. Trimming stripped 1 base from V and 8 bases from J, with 18 bases between. For the CDR3, the DNA is TGCGCCAGCAGCCAAGTTCCCAAGGACAGAGTTGAGCCCCAGCATTTT. Amino acid sequence: CASSQVPKDRVEPQHF.

In DNA form, the CDR3 reads TGCGCCAGCAGCCAATTAACCTCGCGGGCTTATACGCAGTATTTT. Its translation is CASSQLTSRAYTQYF. The chain recombines TRBV4-1 with TRBJ2-3; the D gene is possibly TRBD2 (5 bases). The V gene lost 2 bases and the J gene lost 7 bases, with 16 bases spanning the gap. CDR3 size: 15 residues. Germline V gene sequence: CDR1 MGHRA, CDR2 YSYEKL.

The V call is TRBV3-1 (or the pseudogene TRBV3-2), the J call TRBJ1-4; D unclear. Germline V gene data show CDR1 as LGHDT and CDR2 as YNNKEL (reference sequence). V was pared by 0 bases and J by 3 bases, with 8 bases between. The CDR3 contains 15 residues. This chain's CDR3 is CASSQDLGPNEKLFF. As DNA, the CDR3 is TGTGCCAGCAGCCAAGATCTGGGCCCTAATGAAAAACTGTTTTTT.

The chain carries TRBV5-1 and TRBJ2-7, with D maybe TRBD1 (6 bases). CDR3 length equals 12 residues. The germline gives CDR1 SGHRS, CDR2 YFSETQ. The V and J ends lost 4 bases and 4 bases respectively, with 9 bases between them. Here the CDR3 reads CASSMGAYEQYF. The CDR3 DNA follows: TGCGCCAGCAGCATGGGGGCTTACGAGCAGTACTTC.

The chain recombines TRBV6-6 with TRBJ2-7; TRBD2 matches at 11 bases. The CDR3 sequence is 14 residues long. Trimming took 10 bases from V and 0 from J; bases not matched to a gene: 5. Germline V CDR1 and CDR2: MNHNY, SVGAGI (reference sequence). CDR3 DNA sequence: TGTGCCACCGCTAGCGGGGGGAGCTCCTACGAGCAGTACTTC. Protein sequence: CATASGGSSYEQYF.

The rearrangement uses TRBV6-5 and TRBJ2-5; tentatively, D is TRBD2 (6 bases). Germline V CDR1 and CDR2: MNHEY, SVGAGI. CDR3 length equals 12 residues. V was clipped by 8 bases and J by 7 bases, with 14 bases between them. The chain's CDR3 is CASLPGTATQYF. CDR3 sequence (DNA): TGTGCCAGCCTCCCGGGGACTGCGACCCAGTACTTC.

A note on this clone: The same CDR3 is also encoded by other DNA sequences in this sample. This chain uses TRBV24-1 with TRBJ2-7; 10 nucleotides agree with TRBD1. The CDR3 covers 15 residues. The V gene end was trimmed by 3 bases and the J gene end by 2 bases; junction bases not matched to a gene: 3. Germline V gives CDR1 KGHDR, CDR2 SFDVKD. The CDR3 spells CATSDPGQGTYEQYF. The CDR3, as DNA: TGTGCCACCAGTGATCCGGGACAGGGGACCTACGAGCAGTACTTC.

The CDR3 protein is CASSIAGIDEQYF. The DNA for the CDR3 is TGTGCCAGTAGTATAGCGGGGATCGACGAGCAGTACTTC. The V call is TRBV19, the J call TRBJ2-7, with TRBD2 as a possible D gene (5 bases). In germline, CDR1 is LNHDA, CDR2 SQIVND (reference sequence). The length of the CDR3 is 13 residues. Trimming cost V 1 base and J 5 bases, with 9 bases left between them.

This chain joins TRBV19 and TRBJ2-5; D might be TRBD2 (6 bases). The CDR3 contains 13 residues. The germline V gene has CDR1 LNHDA and CDR2 SQIVND (reference sequence). V was clipped by 6 bases and J by 4 bases, with 12 bases between them. The CDR3 here is CASSTLAGETQYF. As DNA, the CDR3 is TGTGCCAGTAGCACACTAGCCGGAGAGACCCAGTACTTC.

The chain employs TRBV27 and TRBJ2-5, with D unclear. This CDR3 contains 14 residues. The germline V and J ends were trimmed by 6 bases and 7 bases, with 18 bases remaining between them. Germline CDR1 and CDR2: MNHEY and SMNVEV (reference sequence). The CDR3 region is CASRSGGERGTQYF. CDR3 nucleotides: TGTGCCAGCAGATCCGGCGGCGAGCGTGGGACCCAGTACTTC.

The chain joins TRBV5-1 to TRBJ2-2, with 7 bases matching TRBD2. V gave up 4 bases and J gave up 8 bases; unmatched junction bases: 20. The CDR3 sequence is 18 residues long. Germline values: CDR1 SGHRS, CDR2 YFSETQ. The CDR3 loop is CASSIGRGGLGLSGELFF. CDR3 DNA: TGCGCCAGCAGCATAGGACGAGGCGGACTAGGCCTTAGTGGGGAGCTGTTTTTT.

The J gene is TRBJ1-1, the V gene TRBV5-1; 9 bases map to TRBD1. The V gene's germline CDR1 is SGHRS and CDR2 YFSETQ. The CDR3 consists of 15 residues. V dropped 0 bases and J dropped 4; count of bases not matched to a gene: 4. This CDR3 reads CASSLGQGVGTEAFF. CDR3 sequence (DNA): TGCGCCAGCAGCTTGGGACAGGGGGTGGGCACTGAAGCTTTCTTT.

V and J are TRBV27 and TRBJ2-5; no firm D call. The CDR3 has 14 residues. The V end lost 2 bases, the J end lost 5 bases, and 12 bases lay between the germline ends. Germline loops: CDR1 MNHEY, CDR2 SMNVEV (reference sequence). The CDR3 is CASSLLATLETQYF. CDR3 in DNA: TGTGCCAGCAGTTTACTCGCGACACTGGAGACCCAGTACTTC.

The rearrangement joins TRBV24-1 to TRBJ2-1; TRBD1 matches 9 bases. The CDR3 runs to 16 residues. J was trimmed by 4 bases and V by 4 bases; bases with no gene match: 7. CDR1 KGHDR and CDR2 SFDVKD come from the germline V gene. CDR3 bases: TGTGCCACCAGTGACCCACAGGGGGCATGGTACAATGAGCAGTTCTTC. Amino acids: CATSDPQGAWYNEQFF.

The gene calls are TRBV27 and TRBJ2-2; 9 bases fit TRBD2. CDR3 size: 15 residues. V was clipped by 6 bases and J by 1 base; unmatched bases: 3. Germline V gene lookup returns CDR1 MNHEY and CDR2 SMNVEV (reference sequence). The CDR3 DNA is TGTGCCAGCAGCCGGACTAGCGAGAACACCGGGGAGCTGTTTTTT. Protein product: CASSRTSENTGELFF.

The chain recombines TRBV19 with TRBJ2-5, with 12 positions matching TRBD2. The CDR3 runs 14 residues. Germline CDR1 LNHDA, CDR2 SQIVND (reference sequence). Germline trimming cut 9 bases from V and 5 bases from J; bases unmatched to any gene: 7. The CDR3 DNA follows: TGTGCCAGCTCGACTAGCGGGAGATTTGAGACCCAGTACTTC. The encoded protein is CASSTSGRFETQYF.

The chain uses TRBV10-2 and TRBJ2-4, with D uncertain. The germline V gene encodes CDR1 WSHSY and CDR2 SAAADI. The CDR3 is 14 amino acids. V lost 3 bases, J lost 6 bases, and 12 bases lay in between. CDR3 nucleotide sequence: TGCGCCAGCAGTGACCTGATCCTAACAAACATTCAGTACTTC. It codes for CASSDLILTNIQYF.

The rearrangement uses TRBV11-2 and TRBJ1-6; the match to TRBD1 covers 7 bases. The V gene end was trimmed by 6 bases and the J gene end by 8 bases; junction bases not matched to a gene: 10. Per the germline V gene, CDR1 is SGHAT and CDR2 is FQNNGV. This CDR3 has 15 amino acids. The DNA of the CDR3 is TGTGCCAGCAGTTGGCTTAACAGGGGATATTCACCCCTCCACTTT. This sequence encodes CASSWLNRGYSPLHF.